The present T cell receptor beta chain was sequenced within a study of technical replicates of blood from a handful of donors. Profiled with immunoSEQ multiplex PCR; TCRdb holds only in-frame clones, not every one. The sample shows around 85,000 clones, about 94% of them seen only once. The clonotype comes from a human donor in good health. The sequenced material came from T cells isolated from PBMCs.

The CDR3 is CASSREGLGYEQYF. The CDR3 nucleotides read TGTGCCAGCAGCCGGGAGGGACTAGGCTACGAGCAGTACTTC. The chain recombines TRBV4-2 with TRBJ2-7; the match to TRBD2 covers 8 bases. The CDR3 is made up of 14 amino acids. Germline loops: CDR1 LGHNA, CDR2 YNFKEQ. The J segment lost 3 bases and the V segment lost 4 bases, leaving 5 bases of the junction unmatched.